This entry lists 21 T cell receptor beta chains sequenced from one sample in a study of T cells in Graves' hyperthyroidism and ophthalmopathy. Regions amplified from RNA transcripts were the TCR beta CDR3 regions. TCR CDR3 regions were first amplified by RT-PCR with HTBI primers. TCRdb reanalysed the multiplex PCR reads using MiXCR and keeps one entry per CDR3 protein. The sample records about 600,000 distinct CDR3 sequences, roughly 16% being singletons. Sequenced input: blood. These receptors were collected from a middle-aged woman with Graves' ophthalmopathy.

The V call is TRBV18, the J call TRBJ2-2, with 8 bases fitting TRBD1. The CDR3 runs to 16 residues. Germline V gene lookup returns CDR1 KGHSH and CDR2 LQKENI. Trimming cost V 2 bases and J 2 bases; bases outside gene matches: 4. CDR3 in DNA: TGTGCCAGCTCACCATACAGGGGGATCAACACCGGGGAGCTGTTTTTT. Translating gives CASSPYRGINTGELFF.

This clonotype came up many times. The chain has TRBV15 and TRBJ2-1; 10 nucleotides align to TRBD2. After removal of 0 bases from V and 9 bases from J, the junction contained 11 bases not matched to a gene. This CDR3 region has 17 residues. The germline gives CDR1 LNHNV, CDR2 YYDKDF (reference sequence). The CDR3 DNA follows: TGTGCCACCAGCAGAGATGTAGCGGGGGGTAGTGTGGGTGAGCAGTTCTTC. Translated: CATSRDVAGGSVGEQFF.

This clonotype was observed many times. The chain joins TRBV6-1 to TRBJ1-4; 7 nucleotides agree with TRBD1. This CDR3 contains 14 residues. Unmatched junction bases numbered 5, after V lost 5 bases and J lost 5 bases. Germline V gene sequence: CDR1 MNHNS, CDR2 SASEGT. The CDR3 spells CASSLGQANEKLFF. The CDR3 DNA is TGTGCCAGCAGTTTAGGACAGGCCAATGAAAAACTGTTTTTT.

The chain employs TRBV6-1 and TRBJ2-2; D gene uncertain. Germline loops: CDR1 MNHNS, CDR2 SASEGT. The CDR3 runs 14 residues. V was trimmed by 7 bases and J by 4 bases, leaving 13 bases between them. CDR3 sequence reads: CASTLADPTGELFF. The CDR3, as DNA: TGTGCCAGCACCTTGGCAGATCCCACCGGGGAGCTGTTTTTT.

This clonotype was detected once. The chain carries TRBV7-8 and TRBJ2-3, with 12 positions matching TRBD2. CDR3 length: 17 amino acids. Trimming removed 0 bases from V and 4 bases from J; junction bases left unmatched: 5. Germline V CDR1 and CDR2: SGHVS, FQNEAQ. The CDR3 spells CASSLAPSGGAADTQYF. The CDR3 nucleotides are TGTGCCAGCAGCTTAGCGCCTAGCGGGGGGGCCGCAGATACGCAGTATTTT.

This clonotype has at least ten counts. The chain uses TRBV27 and TRBJ2-3; 7 bases align to TRBD2. CDR1 MNHEY and CDR2 SMNVEV come from the germline V gene (reference sequence). V was clipped by 4 bases and J by 2 bases; unmatched bases: 9. The CDR3 sequence is 16 residues long. CDR3 DNA sequence: TGTGCCAGCAGTTCCCGGGGAGGGGTCGACACAGATACGCAGTATTTT. Its translation: CASSSRGGVDTDTQYF.

This clonotype was detected many times. The chain has TRBV12-3 or TRBV12-4 and TRBJ2-3, with 7 bases aligning to TRBD2. V lost 5 bases and J lost 5; bases outside the gene matches: 7. CDR3 length equals 14 residues. Here the CDR3 reads CASSLMGEGDTQYF. CDR3 DNA: TGTGCCAGCAGTCTGATGGGGGAGGGAGATACGCAGTATTTT.

At least ten counts were recorded for this clonotype. CDR3 DNA: TGTGCCAGCAGTGACACTATGAACACTGAAGCTTTCTTT. This sequence encodes CASSDTMNTEAFF. This sequence joins TRBV2 and TRBJ1-1, with D unclear. CDR3 length equals 13 residues. Deletions cut 3 bases from V and 0 bases from J, with 5 bases between. Germline V gives CDR1 SNHLY, CDR2 FYNNEI. The entire variable domain, with the rest obtained from reference TRBV2 and TRBJ1-1, is as follows: EPEVTQTPSHQVTQMGQEVILRCVPISNHLYFYWYRQILGQKVEFLVSFYNNEISEKSEIFDDQFSVERPDGSNFTLKIRSTKLEDSAMYFCASSDTMNTEAFFGQGTRLTVV.

This clonotype has just a few counts. The J gene is TRBJ2-1, the V gene TRBV6-1; TRBD1 matches 7 bases. V lost 4 bases and J lost 6; bases outside the gene matches: 9. Germline V gives CDR1 MNHNS, CDR2 SASEGT. The CDR3 consists of 15 residues. Written as DNA, the CDR3 is TGTGCCAGCAGTGGCCTAGGGGGCACAAGCAATGAGCAGTTCTTC. This translates into CASSGLGGTSNEQFF.

This clonotype was seen more than once but under ten times. A much larger clone sits a single nucleotide away, making a read error possible. The chain carries TRBV2 and TRBJ2-3, with unresolved D. Germline CDR1 and CDR2: SNHLY and FYNNEI. The CDR3 has 10 amino acids. Trimming removed 4 bases at V and 4 bases at J, with 0 bases between. CDR3: CASSADTQYF. Written as DNA, the CDR3 is TGTGCCAGCAGTGCAGATACGCAGTATTTT.

This clonotype showed up many times. V usage is TRBV3-1 and J usage is TRBJ2-3; 9 nucleotides agree with TRBD2. The CDR3 contains 16 residues. Germline values: CDR1 LGHDT, CDR2 YNNKEL (reference sequence). V dropped 0 bases and J dropped 7; count of bases not matched to a gene: 8. The CDR3 region is CASSQDQASGAYTQYF. For the CDR3, the DNA is TGTGCCAGCAGCCAAGATCAAGCTAGCGGGGCATATACGCAGTATTTT.

A remark on this clonotype: A much larger clone lies a single base off, so this may be a read error. The J gene is TRBJ2-5, the V gene TRBV20-1; D uncertain. This CDR3 region has 13 residues. The germline CDR1 and CDR2 sequences are DFQATT and SNEGSKA (reference sequence). CDR3 sequence: CCARAPLTETQYF. The CDR3 DNA reads as TGCTGTGCTAGAGCCCCCCTAACCGAGACCCAGTACTTC.

A few counts support this clonotype. This chain joins TRBV6-5 and TRBJ1-3; D remains unclear. Deletions cut 0 bases from V and 0 bases from J, with 9 bases between. The CDR3 totals 16 residues. The V gene's germline CDR1 is MNHEY and CDR2 SVGAGI. In DNA form, the CDR3 reads TGTGCCAGCAGTTACTCGCCCGTCAACTCTGGAAACACCATATATTTT. As protein: CASSYSPVNSGNTIYF.

This clonotype was found a few times. The chain recombines TRBV12-3 or TRBV12-4 with TRBJ2-1; possible D gene TRBD2, 5 bases. Deletions cut 4 bases from V and 0 bases from J, with 16 bases between. The CDR3 consists of 17 residues. The CDR3 DNA is TGTGCCAGCAGTTCACCTATAGCGACCAGCTCCTACAATGAGCAGTTCTTC. Encoded protein: CASSSPIATSSYNEQFF.

In its sample, this clonotype was seen many times. The V gene is TRBV5-1, the J gene TRBJ2-3; possibly TRBD2 for D (6 bases). Germline V gene lookup returns CDR1 SGHRS and CDR2 YFSETQ. V lost 4 bases and J 0 bases, leaving 15 bases between the germline ends. CDR3 length: 16 amino acids. The CDR3 loop is CASSRSIAASTDTQYF. The CDR3 DNA reads TGCGCCAGCAGCCGCAGTATAGCGGCTAGCACAGATACGCAGTATTTT.

This clonotype showed up just a few times. This chain uses TRBV30 with TRBJ1-2, with 7 nucleotides matching TRBD1. This CDR3 spans 14 amino acids. In germline, CDR1 is GTSNPN, CDR2 SVGIG (reference sequence). The V and J ends lost 4 bases and 6 bases, in that order; junction bases with no gene match: 11. CDR3 loop: CAWTQDRVSDGYTF. In DNA form, the CDR3 reads TGTGCCTGGACCCAAGACAGGGTGTCGGATGGCTACACCTTC. The full variable domain, completed using reference TRBV30 and TRBJ1-2, is SQTIHQWPATLVQPVGSPLSLECTVEGTSNPNLYWYRQAAGRGLQLLFYSVGIGQISSEVPQNLSASRPQDRQFILSSKKLLLSDSGFYLCAWTQDRVSDGYTFGSGTRLTVV.

This clonotype was seen a few times. The DNA of the CDR3 is TGTGCTAGTGGTTTGGGGACCACCTGGAAGTATTTT. It specifies CASGLGTTWKYF. This sequence joins TRBV12-5 and TRBJ2-3; D is unresolved. Germline V gene sequence: CDR1 LGHNT, CDR2 FRNRAP. Deletions cut 1 base from V and 13 bases from J, with 12 bases between. CDR3 length: 12 residues.

This clonotype was observed at least ten times. V gene TRBV5-1 combines with J gene TRBJ2-7; D is possibly TRBD1 (6 bases). Trimming removed 0 bases at V and 0 bases at J, with 10 bases between. The CDR3 has 15 residues. CDR1 and CDR2 (germline): SGHRS, YFSETQ. This CDR3 is CASSLGTVVSYEQYF. The CDR3, as DNA: TGCGCCAGCAGCTTGGGGACAGTGGTCTCCTACGAGCAGTACTTC.

J is TRBJ1-1 and V is TRBV6-5; the match to TRBD1 covers 12 bases. The CDR3 consists of 16 residues. From germline, CDR1 is MNHEY and CDR2 SVGAGI. The V segment lost 7 bases and the J segment 7 bases; nucleotides outside the gene matches: 13. The CDR3: CASIPGQGAPLLEAFF. The CDR3 DNA is TGTGCCAGCATCCCGGGACAGGGGGCTCCCCTCCTTGAAGCTTTCTTT.

This chain joins TRBV9 and TRBJ1-1; 8 nucleotides align to TRBD1. Losses at the gene ends were 0 bases for V and 3 bases for J; bases not matched to a gene: 4. The CDR3 has 15 amino acids. Germline CDR1 reads SGDLS; CDR2 reads YYNGEE. The CDR3 DNA follows: TGTGCCAGCAGCGTAGTTGGGGACAGGCACACTGAAGCTTTCTTT. This encodes CASSVVGDRHTEAFF.

This chain connects TRBV10-3 to TRBJ1-5; D possibly corresponds to TRBD1 (6 bases). Germline CDR1 is ENHRY and CDR2 is SYGVKD. The CDR3 sequence is 17 residues long. Trimming shortened V by 3 bases and J by 2 bases, and 17 bases separated the two germline ends. In nucleotides, the CDR3 is TGTGCCATCAGTGAAGCACAGGGAGGAGTAGGCAATCAGCCCCAGCATTTT. Amino acid sequence: CAISEAQGGVGNQPQHF.